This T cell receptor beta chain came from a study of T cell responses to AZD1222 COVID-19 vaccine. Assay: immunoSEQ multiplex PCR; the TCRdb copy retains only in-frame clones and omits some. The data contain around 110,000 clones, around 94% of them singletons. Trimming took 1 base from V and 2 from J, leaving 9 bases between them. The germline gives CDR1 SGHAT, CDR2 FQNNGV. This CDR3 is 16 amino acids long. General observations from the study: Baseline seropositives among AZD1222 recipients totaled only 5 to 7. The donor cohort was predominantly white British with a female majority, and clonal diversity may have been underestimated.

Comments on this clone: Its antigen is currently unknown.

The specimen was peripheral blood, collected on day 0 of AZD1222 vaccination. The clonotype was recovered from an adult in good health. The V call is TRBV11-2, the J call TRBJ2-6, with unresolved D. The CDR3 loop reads CASSLGGGTGANVLTF. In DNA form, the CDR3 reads TGTGCCAGCAGCTTAGGGGGTGGTACTGGGGCCAACGTCCTGACTTTC.